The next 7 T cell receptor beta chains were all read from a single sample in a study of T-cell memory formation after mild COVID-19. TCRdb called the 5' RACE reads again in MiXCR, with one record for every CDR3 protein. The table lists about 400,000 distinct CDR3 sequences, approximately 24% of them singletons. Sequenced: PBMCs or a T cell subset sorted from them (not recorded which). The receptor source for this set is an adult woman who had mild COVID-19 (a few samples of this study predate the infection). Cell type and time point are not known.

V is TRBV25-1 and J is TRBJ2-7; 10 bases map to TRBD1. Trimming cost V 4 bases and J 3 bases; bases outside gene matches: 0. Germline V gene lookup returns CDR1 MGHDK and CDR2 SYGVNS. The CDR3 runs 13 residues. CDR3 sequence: CASSGTGGYEQYF. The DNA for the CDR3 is TGTGCCAGCAGTGGGACAGGGGGCTACGAGCAGTACTTC.

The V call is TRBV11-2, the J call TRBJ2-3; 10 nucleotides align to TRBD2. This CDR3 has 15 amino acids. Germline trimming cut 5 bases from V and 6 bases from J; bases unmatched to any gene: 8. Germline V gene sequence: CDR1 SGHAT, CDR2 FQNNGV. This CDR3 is CASSPPAGGRDTQYF. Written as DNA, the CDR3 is TGTGCCAGCAGCCCCCCAGCGGGGGGGCGGGATACGCAGTATTTT.

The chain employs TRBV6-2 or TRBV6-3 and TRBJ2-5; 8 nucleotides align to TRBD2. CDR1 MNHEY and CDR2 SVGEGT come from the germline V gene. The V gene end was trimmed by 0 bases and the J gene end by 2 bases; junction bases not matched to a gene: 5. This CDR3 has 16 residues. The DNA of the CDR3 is TGTGCCAGCAGTTACTCCCGGTCTAGCGGGCAAGAGACCCAGTACTTC. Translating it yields CASSYSRSSGQETQYF.

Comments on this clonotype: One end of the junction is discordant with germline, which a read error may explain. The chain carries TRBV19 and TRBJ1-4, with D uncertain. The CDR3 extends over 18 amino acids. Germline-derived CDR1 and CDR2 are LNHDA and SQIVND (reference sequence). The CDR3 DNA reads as TGTGCTAGTAGGCAGGCGGCGGCCCCAACAACAACTAATGAAAAACTGTTTTTT. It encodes CASRQAAAPTTTNEKLFF.

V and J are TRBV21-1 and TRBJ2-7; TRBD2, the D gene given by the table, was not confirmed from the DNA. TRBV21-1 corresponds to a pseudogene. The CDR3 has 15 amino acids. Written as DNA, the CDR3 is TGTGCCAACTCTCCGCCACCGGGACTAGCGGAAGAGCAGTACTTC. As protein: CANSPPPGLAEEQYF.

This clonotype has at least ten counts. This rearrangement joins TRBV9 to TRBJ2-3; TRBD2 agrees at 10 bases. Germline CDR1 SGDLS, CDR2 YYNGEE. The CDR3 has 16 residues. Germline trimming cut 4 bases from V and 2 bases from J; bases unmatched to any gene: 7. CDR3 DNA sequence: TGTGCCAGCAGCCCAGGACTAGCGGTTAACACAGATACGCAGTATTTT. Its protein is CASSPGLAVNTDTQYF.

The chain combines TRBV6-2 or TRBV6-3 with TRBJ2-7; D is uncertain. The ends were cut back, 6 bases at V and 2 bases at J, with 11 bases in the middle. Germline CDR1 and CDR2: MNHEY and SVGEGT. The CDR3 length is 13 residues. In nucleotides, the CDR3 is TGTGCCAGCAGCCCCTCCGTGACCTACGAGCAGTACTTC. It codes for CASSPSVTYEQYF.